The clone carrying this TCR beta chain was observed a single time. This specimen belongs to a study of blood T cell repertoires in COVID-19. As for the study in general: PBMCs, B-cell-depleted T cells, or T cells provided the cDNA or gDNA that made up the material.

The authors' processing: Amplifying reference gene primers gave estimates of nucleated cell counts. This table comes from immunoSEQ multiplex PCR, and its TCRdb copy is limited to in-frame clones, with some not included. V and J calls plus clone size are reproduced from that table; the DNA served to infer D and trimming. In the table there are tens of thousands of clones, 75% to 90% of which are singletons. This CDR3 spans 14 amino acids. Trimming removed 3 bases from V and 8 bases from J, with 13 bases in between. Germline assignment: CDR1 MDHEN and CDR2 SYDVKM. Sequenced sample: peripheral blood. The chain carries TRBV28 and TRBJ1-4; no reliable D call. This receptor was identified in a man in his fifties or sixties with active COVID-19. The CDR3 region has the DNA TGTGCCAGCAGTTTGTCGGCCCCGGAGGAAAAACTGTTTTTT. Protein sequence: CASSLSAPEEKLFF. The full variable domain, with the rest looked up from reference TRBV28 and TRBJ1-4, is DVKVTQSSRYLVKRTGEKVFLECVQDMDHENMFWYRQDPGLGLRLIYFSYDVKMKEKGDIPEGYSVSREKKERFSLILESASTNQTSMYLCASSLSAPEEKLFFGSGTQLSVL.